This T cell receptor beta chain was identified during a study of T cell repertoires in cytomegalovirus infection. TCRdb re-analysed the reads in MiXCR, keeping a single row per CDR3 protein. The sample contains some 700,000 distinct CDR3 sequences, under 40% of which appear only once. The CDR3 runs 17 residues. Germline-derived CDR1 and CDR2 are MDHEN and SYDVKM. V shed 6 bases, J shed 2 bases, and the junction held 14 bases outside the gene matches. This clonotype was detected a few times. V gene TRBV28 combines with J gene TRBJ2-5, with 8 bases lining up with TRBD2. What was sequenced was PBMCs. This TCR was recovered from a human donor in good health (CMV status not recorded). Some clones in this sample may be carry-over from other donors' samples. CDR3 bases: TGTGCCAGCAGCCGCCGGGGGGGGCGGCCCCGTCAAGAGACCCAGTACTTC. This sequence encodes CASSRRGGRPRQETQYF.